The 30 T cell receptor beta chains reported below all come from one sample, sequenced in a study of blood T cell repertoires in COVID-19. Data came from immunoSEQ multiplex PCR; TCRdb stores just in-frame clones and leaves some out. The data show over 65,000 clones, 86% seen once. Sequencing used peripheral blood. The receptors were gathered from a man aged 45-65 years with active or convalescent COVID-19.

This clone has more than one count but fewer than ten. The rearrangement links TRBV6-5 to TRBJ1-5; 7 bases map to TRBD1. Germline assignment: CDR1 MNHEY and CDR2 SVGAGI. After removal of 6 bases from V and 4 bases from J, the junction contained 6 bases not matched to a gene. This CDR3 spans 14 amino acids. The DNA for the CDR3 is TGTGCCAGCAGATCGGGACAGATTAATCAGCCCCAGCATTTT. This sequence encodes CASRSGQINQPQHF.

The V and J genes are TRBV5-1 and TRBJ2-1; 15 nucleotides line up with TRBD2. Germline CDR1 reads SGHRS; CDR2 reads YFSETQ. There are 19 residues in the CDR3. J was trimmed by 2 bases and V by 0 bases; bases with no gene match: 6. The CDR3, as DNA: TGCGCCAGCAGCTTGGCCGGTCGGACTAGCGGGAGGGCCTACAATGAGCAGTTCTTC. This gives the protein CASSLAGRTSGRAYNEQFF.

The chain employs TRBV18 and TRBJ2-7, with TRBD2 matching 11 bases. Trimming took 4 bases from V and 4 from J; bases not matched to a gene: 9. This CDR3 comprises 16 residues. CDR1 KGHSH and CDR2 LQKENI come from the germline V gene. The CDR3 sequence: CASSLGLAGGLYEQYF. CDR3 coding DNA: TGTGCCAGCTCACTAGGGCTAGCGGGAGGTCTGTACGAGCAGTACTTC.

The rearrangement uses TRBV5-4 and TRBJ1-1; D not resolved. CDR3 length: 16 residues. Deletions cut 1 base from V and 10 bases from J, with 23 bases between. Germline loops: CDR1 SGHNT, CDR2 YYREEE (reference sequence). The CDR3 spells CASSLQGVDYVVGAFF. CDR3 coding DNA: TGTGCCAGCAGCTTGCAAGGAGTTGATTATGTAGTGGGAGCTTTCTTT.

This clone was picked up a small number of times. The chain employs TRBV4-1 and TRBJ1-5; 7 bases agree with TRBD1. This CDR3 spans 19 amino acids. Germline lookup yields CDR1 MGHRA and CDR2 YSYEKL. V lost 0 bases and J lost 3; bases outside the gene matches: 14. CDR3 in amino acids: CASSQDMARDSGVNQPQHF. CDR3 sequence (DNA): TGCGCCAGCAGCCAAGATATGGCAAGGGACAGCGGAGTCAATCAGCCCCAGCATTTT.

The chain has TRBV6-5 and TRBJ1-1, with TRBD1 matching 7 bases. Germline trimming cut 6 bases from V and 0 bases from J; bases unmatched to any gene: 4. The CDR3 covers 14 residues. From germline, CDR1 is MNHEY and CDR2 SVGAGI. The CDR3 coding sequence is TGTGCCAGCAGGGGGACAGCAGTGAACACTGAAGCTTTCTTT. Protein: CASRGTAVNTEAFF.

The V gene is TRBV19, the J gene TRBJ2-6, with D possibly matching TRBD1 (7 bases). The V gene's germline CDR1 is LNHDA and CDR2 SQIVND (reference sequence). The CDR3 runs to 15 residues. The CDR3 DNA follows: TGTGCGACCAAGGAGGGGGCAGCTGGGGCCAACGTCCTGACTTTC. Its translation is CATKEGAAGANVLTF.

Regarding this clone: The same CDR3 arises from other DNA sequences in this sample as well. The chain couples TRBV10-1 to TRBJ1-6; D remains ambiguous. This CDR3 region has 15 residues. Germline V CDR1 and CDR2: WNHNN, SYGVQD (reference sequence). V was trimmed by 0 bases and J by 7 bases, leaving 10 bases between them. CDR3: CASSESRTENSPLHF. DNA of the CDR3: TGCGCCAGCAGTGAGTCAAGGACTGAAAATTCACCCCTCCACTTT.

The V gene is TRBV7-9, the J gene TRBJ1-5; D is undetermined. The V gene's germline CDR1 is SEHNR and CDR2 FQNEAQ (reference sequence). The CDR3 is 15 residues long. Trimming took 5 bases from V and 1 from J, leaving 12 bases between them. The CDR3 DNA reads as TGTGCCAGCAGCGGTGGGGAGGTGAGCAATCAGCCCCAGCATTTT. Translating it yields CASSGGEVSNQPQHF.

In nucleotides, the CDR3 is TGTGCCAGCAGTTCAGAAGGGACAGGCTTCAATTCACCCCTCCACTTT. Translation gives CASSSEGTGFNSPLHF. The rearrangement links TRBV6-5 to TRBJ1-6; 8 nucleotides agree with TRBD1. The CDR3 runs to 16 residues. The V and J ends lost 4 bases and 7 bases, in that order; junction bases with no gene match: 9. Germline loops: CDR1 MNHEY, CDR2 SVGAGI.

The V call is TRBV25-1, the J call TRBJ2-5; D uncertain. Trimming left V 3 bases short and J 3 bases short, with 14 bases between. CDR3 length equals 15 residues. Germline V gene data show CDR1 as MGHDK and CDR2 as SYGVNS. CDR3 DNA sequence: TGTGCCAGCAGTGACCGGGTGTCGTGGAAAGAGACCCAGTACTTC. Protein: CASSDRVSWKETQYF.

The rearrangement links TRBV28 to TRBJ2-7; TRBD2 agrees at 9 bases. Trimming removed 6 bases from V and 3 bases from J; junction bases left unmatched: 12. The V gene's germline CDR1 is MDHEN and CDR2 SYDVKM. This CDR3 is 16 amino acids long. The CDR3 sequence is CASRGMGLAANYEQYF. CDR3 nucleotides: TGTGCCAGCAGGGGAATGGGACTAGCCGCTAACTACGAGCAGTACTTC.

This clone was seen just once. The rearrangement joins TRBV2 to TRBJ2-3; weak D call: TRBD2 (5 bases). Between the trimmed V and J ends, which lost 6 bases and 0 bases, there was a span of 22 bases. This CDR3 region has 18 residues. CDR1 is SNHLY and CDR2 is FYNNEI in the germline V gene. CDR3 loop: CASRVMEANDFSTDTQYF. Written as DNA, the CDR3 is TGTGCCAGCAGGGTGATGGAGGCTAATGACTTTAGCACAGATACGCAGTATTTT.

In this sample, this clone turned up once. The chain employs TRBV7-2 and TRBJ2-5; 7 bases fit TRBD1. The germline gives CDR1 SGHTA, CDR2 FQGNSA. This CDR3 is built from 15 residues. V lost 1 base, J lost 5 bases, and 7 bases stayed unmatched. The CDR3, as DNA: TGTGCCAGCAGCTTAGACAGGGGTAGGGGCGAGACCCAGTACTTC. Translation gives CASSLDRGRGETQYF.

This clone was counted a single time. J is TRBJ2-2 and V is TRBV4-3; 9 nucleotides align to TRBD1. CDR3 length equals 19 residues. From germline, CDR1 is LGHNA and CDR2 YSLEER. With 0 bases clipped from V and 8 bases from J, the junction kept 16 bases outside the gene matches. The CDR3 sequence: CASSQDQPPHRGRAGELFF. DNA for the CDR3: TGCGCCAGCAGCCAAGACCAACCCCCCCACAGGGGGCGTGCAGGGGAGCTGTTTTTT.

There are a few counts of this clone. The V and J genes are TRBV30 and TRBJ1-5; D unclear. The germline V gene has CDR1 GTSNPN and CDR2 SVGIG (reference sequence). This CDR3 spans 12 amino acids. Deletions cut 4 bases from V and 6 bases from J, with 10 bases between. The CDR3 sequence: CAWNAPSQPQHF. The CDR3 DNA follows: TGTGCCTGGAACGCCCCCAGTCAGCCCCAGCATTTT.

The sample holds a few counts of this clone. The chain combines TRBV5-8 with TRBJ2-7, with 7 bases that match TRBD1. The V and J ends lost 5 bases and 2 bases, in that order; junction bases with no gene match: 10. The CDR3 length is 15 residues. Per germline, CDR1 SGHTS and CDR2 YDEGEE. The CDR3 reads CASSLSDRATYEQYF. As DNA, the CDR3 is TGTGCCAGCAGTCTAAGTGACAGGGCAACCTACGAGCAGTACTTC.

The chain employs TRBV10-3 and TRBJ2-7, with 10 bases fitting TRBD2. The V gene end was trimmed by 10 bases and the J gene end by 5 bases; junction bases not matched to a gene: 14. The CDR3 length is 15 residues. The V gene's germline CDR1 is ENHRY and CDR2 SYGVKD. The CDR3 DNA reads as TGTGCCAGCAACTCAGCGGGAGGGCTAGTCAACGAGCAGTACTTC. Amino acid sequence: CASNSAGGLVNEQYF.

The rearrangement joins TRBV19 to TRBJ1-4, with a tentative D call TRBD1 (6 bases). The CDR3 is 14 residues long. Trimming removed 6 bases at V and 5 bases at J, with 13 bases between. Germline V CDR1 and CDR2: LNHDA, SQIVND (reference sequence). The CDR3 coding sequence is TGTGCCAGTAGCAACAGGGCGGAGAATGAAAAACTGTTTTTT. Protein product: CASSNRAENEKLFF.

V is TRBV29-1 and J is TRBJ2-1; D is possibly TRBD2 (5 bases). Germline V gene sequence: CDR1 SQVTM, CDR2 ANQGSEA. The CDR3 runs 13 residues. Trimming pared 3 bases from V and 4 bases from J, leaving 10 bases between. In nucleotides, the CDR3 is TGCAGCGTTGAGGAGTCGGGGTACAATGAGCAGTTCTTC. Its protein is CSVEESGYNEQFF.

CDR3 residues: CASSYGGSGNEQYF. The CDR3 region has the DNA TGTGCCAGCAGTTACGGGGGTAGTGGGAACGAGCAGTACTTC. The chain joins TRBV27 to TRBJ2-7; weak D call: TRBD2 (6 bases). The CDR3 is 14 residues long. Trimming stripped 4 bases from V and 5 bases from J, with 15 bases between. Germline assignment: CDR1 MNHEY and CDR2 SMNVEV (reference sequence).

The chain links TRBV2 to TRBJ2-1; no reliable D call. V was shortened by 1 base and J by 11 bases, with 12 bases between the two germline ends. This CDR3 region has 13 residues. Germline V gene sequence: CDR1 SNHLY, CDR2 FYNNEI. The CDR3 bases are TGTGCCAGCAGTGAAGAAAACTTGACAAAGCAGTTCTTC. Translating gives CASSEENLTKQFF.

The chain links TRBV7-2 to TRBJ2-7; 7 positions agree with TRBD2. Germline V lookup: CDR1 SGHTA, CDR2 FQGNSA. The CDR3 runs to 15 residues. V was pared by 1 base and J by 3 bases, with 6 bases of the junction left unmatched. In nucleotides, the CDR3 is TGTGCCAGCAGCTTAGTGGGGGAGGGCTTCTACGAGCAGTACTTC. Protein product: CASSLVGEGFYEQYF.

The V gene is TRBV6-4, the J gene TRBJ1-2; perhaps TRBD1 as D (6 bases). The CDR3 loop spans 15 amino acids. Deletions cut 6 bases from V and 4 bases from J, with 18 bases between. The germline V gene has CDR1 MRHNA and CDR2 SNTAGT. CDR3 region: CASSAGPTGPYGYTF. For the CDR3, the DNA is TGTGCCAGCAGCGCCGGCCCGACAGGACCCTATGGCTACACCTTC.

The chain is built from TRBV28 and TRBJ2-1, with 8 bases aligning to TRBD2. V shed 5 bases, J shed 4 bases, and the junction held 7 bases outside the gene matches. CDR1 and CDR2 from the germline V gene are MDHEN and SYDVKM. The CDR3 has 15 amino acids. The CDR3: CASSPQREPYNEQFF. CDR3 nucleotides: TGTGCCAGCAGTCCACAGCGGGAGCCTTACAATGAGCAGTTCTTC.

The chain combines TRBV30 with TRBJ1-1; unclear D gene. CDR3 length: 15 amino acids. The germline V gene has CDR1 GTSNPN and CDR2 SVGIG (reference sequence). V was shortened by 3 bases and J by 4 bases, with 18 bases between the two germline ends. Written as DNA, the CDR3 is TGTGCCTGGAGCTCGCATCTCCCCGGCGGCACTGAAGCTTTCTTT. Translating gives CAWSSHLPGGTEAFF.

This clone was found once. The DNA for the CDR3 is TGTGCCAGCAGCGTAGCGGGAGCGGGGGATACGCAGTATTTT. This sequence encodes CASSVAGAGDTQYF. V and J are TRBV5-4 and TRBJ2-3, with 9 bases matching TRBD2. This CDR3 is built from 14 residues. Germline values: CDR1 SGHNT, CDR2 YYREEE (reference sequence). The V gene end was trimmed by 4 bases and the J gene end by 6 bases; junction bases not matched to a gene: 6. Based on the CDR3 plus reference TRBV5-4 and TRBJ2-3, the full variable domain is ETGVTQSPTHLIKTRGQQVTLRCSSQSGHNTVSWYQQALGQGPQFIFQYYREEENGRGNFPPRFSGLQFPNYSSELNVNALELDDSALYLCASSVAGAGDTQYFGPGTRLTVL.

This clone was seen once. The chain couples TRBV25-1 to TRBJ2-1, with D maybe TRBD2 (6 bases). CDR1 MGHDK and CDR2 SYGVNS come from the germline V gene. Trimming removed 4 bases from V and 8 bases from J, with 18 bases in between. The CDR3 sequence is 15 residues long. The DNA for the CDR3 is TGTGCCAGCAGTGCCCCGGACTATCGAATTGATGAGCAGTTCTTC. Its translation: CASSAPDYRIDEQFF.

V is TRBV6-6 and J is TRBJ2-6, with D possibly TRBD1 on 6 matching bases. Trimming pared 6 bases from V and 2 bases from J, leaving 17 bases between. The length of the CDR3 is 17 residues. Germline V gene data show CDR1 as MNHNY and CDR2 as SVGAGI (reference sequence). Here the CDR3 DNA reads TGTGCCAGCAGGCGACAGGCCGATTCTGCTGGGGCCAACGTCCTGACTTTC. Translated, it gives CASRRQADSAGANVLTF.

The CDR3 nucleotides read TGCGCCAGCAGCCAAGACCAGGTTACTAGCGGGAGGGCCTGGGCAGATACGCAGTATTTT. Translation gives CASSQDQVTSGRAWADTQYF. V usage is TRBV4-1 and J usage is TRBJ2-3; 13 bases agree with TRBD2. The V gene's germline CDR1 is MGHRA and CDR2 YSYEKL. The CDR3 runs 20 residues. V lost 0 bases and J lost 4; bases outside the gene matches: 13.